The 21 T cell receptor beta chains given below trace back to one sample, sequenced in a study of cytomegalovirus exposure and HLA in healthy donors. The PCR made use of 60 Vbeta and 13 Jbeta primers. Clones were sequenced by immunoSEQ multiplex PCR, and TCRdb holds only the in-frame ones, with some missing. The sample consists of 90,000 to 120,000 clones, around 76% of them appearing once. The sequenced material came from PBMCs. The source of these receptors is a man aged 25-45 years in good health and CMV-seropositive.

The J gene is TRBJ2-7, the V gene TRBV14; the D is unclear. Trimming removed 3 bases at V and 3 bases at J, with 9 bases between. CDR1 SGHDN and CDR2 FVKESK come from the germline V gene. This CDR3 spans 13 amino acids. The CDR3, as DNA: TGTGCCAGCAGCCAGCGGCCAAACTACGAGCAGTACTTC. This codes for CASSQRPNYEQYF.

This clone was observed once. This chain joins TRBV7-9 and TRBJ1-2; no definite D call. The CDR3 extends over 16 amino acids. Trimming left V 6 bases short and J 0 bases short, with 17 bases between. Germline V gene data show CDR1 as SEHNR and CDR2 as FQNEAQ (reference sequence). The CDR3: CASRQRPPSSNYGYTF. DNA for the CDR3: TGTGCCAGCAGACAGAGACCGCCGAGTTCTAACTATGGCTACACCTTC.

The chain employs TRBV7-9 and TRBJ1-4; 7 bases align to TRBD1. This CDR3 region has 14 residues. V dropped 3 bases and J dropped 6; count of bases not matched to a gene: 4. CDR1 is SEHNR, CDR2 FQNEAQ, per germline (reference sequence). The CDR3 here is CASSFGTVDEKLFF. Here the CDR3 DNA reads TGTGCCAGCAGCTTCGGGACAGTAGATGAAAAACTGTTTTTT.

The chain links TRBV5-6 to TRBJ1-1; D remains unclear. CDR1 and CDR2 from the germline V gene are SGHDT and YYEEEE. The CDR3 length is 16 residues. V was shortened by 4 bases and J by 4 bases, with 20 bases between the two germline ends. The CDR3 spells CASSTGIFDGSTEAFF. The CDR3 bases are TGTGCCAGCAGCACCGGAATATTCGACGGGAGCACTGAAGCTTTCTTT.

This clone was picked up one time. Sequence at one end of the junction differs from germline and may be a read error. V gene TRBV7-9 combines with J gene TRBJ1-4; maybe TRBD1 (5 bases). The germline CDR1 and CDR2 sequences are SEHNR and FQNEAQ (reference sequence). The CDR3 loop spans 14 amino acids. CDR3 region: CSSSSRVGNEKLFF. CDR3 bases: TGTTCCAGCAGCTCCAGGGTGGGTAATGAAAAACTGTTTTTT.

This sequence joins TRBV19 and TRBJ2-6, with D unresolved. Germline lookup yields CDR1 LNHDA and CDR2 SQIVND (reference sequence). V dropped 5 bases and J dropped 6 bases, with 11 bases sitting between them. The CDR3 totals 14 residues. The CDR3 spells CASSEQVEANVLTF. The CDR3 DNA follows: TGTGCCAGTAGTGAGCAGGTTGAGGCCAACGTCCTGACTTTC.

V is TRBV30 and J is TRBJ2-7, with D perhaps matching TRBD2 (6 bases). The CDR3 is 13 amino acids. Germline CDR1 GTSNPN, CDR2 SVGIG (reference sequence). The ends were cut back, 6 bases at V and 4 bases at J, with 16 bases in the middle. CDR3 nucleotide sequence: TGTGCCTGCGCTCGGAGGGGCATATACGAGCAGTACTTC. This translates into CACARRGIYEQYF.

This chain uses TRBV13 with TRBJ1-5; 8 bases align to TRBD1. V was pared by 2 bases and J by 2 bases, with 2 bases of the junction left unmatched. The CDR3 consists of 15 residues. Germline V gene data show CDR1 as PRHDT and CDR2 as FYEKMQ (reference sequence). The DNA for the CDR3 is TGTGCCAGCAGCTTACAGGGGGCAGGCAATCAGCCCCAGCATTTT. Its translation: CASSLQGAGNQPQHF.

The chain combines TRBV7-8 with TRBJ2-1; 7 nucleotides agree with TRBD2. Germline CDR1 is SGHVS and CDR2 is FQNEAQ. V lost 0 bases to trimming and J lost 3 bases; unmatched junction nucleotides: 2. The CDR3 runs 15 residues. This chain's CDR3 is CASSLATGGYNEQFF. DNA for the CDR3: TGTGCCAGCAGCTTAGCGACGGGGGGCTACAATGAGCAGTTCTTC.

J is TRBJ1-4 and V is TRBV6-5; unclear D gene. V was clipped by 2 bases and J by 4 bases, with 11 bases between them. Germline V CDR1 and CDR2: MNHEY, SVGAGI. The CDR3 extends over 15 amino acids. CDR3 sequence (DNA): TGTGCCAGCAGTTACGGGCAGCAGGTTAATGAAAAACTGTTTTTT. Translating it yields CASSYGQQVNEKLFF.

This chain uses TRBV2 with TRBJ1-1, with D hard to call. Germline V lookup: CDR1 SNHLY, CDR2 FYNNEI. The germline V and J ends were trimmed by 8 bases and 4 bases, with 17 bases remaining between them. The CDR3 has 14 residues. The CDR3 sequence: CASAGGSWGTEAFF. The CDR3 DNA reads TGTGCCAGCGCCGGCGGGTCTTGGGGCACTGAAGCTTTCTTT.

About this clone itself: This specimen includes other DNA sequences encoding the same CDR3. The chain employs TRBV12-5 and TRBJ2-1; 7 bases align to TRBD1. V lost 3 bases to trimming and J lost 7 bases; unmatched junction nucleotides: 12. Germline V gene sequence: CDR1 LGHNT, CDR2 FRNRAP. This CDR3 spans 16 amino acids. This chain's CDR3 is CASGLVLGQPRNEQFF. The CDR3 DNA is TGTGCTAGTGGTTTAGTACTGGGACAGCCTCGGAATGAGCAGTTCTTC.

The chain has TRBV29-1 and TRBJ2-3, with D possibly TRBD1 on 5 matching bases. Between the trimmed V and J ends, which lost 3 bases and 2 bases, there was a span of 12 bases. CDR3 length: 14 amino acids. Germline CDR1 is SQVTM and CDR2 is ANQGSEA. The chain's CDR3 is CSVDLGRDTDTQYF. CDR3 bases: TGCAGCGTTGATTTAGGCAGGGACACAGATACGCAGTATTTT.

The genes are TRBV27 and TRBJ2-3, with 16 bases lining up with TRBD2. Per the germline V gene, CDR1 is MNHEY and CDR2 is SMNVEV (reference sequence). V gave up 5 bases and J gave up 9 bases; unmatched junction bases: 5. The CDR3 runs 15 residues. The DNA for the CDR3 is TGTGCCAGCAGTCTGGGACTAGCGGGGGGGCACACGCAGTATTTT. Translating it yields CASSLGLAGGHTQYF.

The gene calls are TRBV6-6 and TRBJ2-7; D unclear. Germline assignment: CDR1 MNHNY and CDR2 SVGAGI (reference sequence). The V end was cut by 7 bases, the J end by 6 bases, with 16 bases between. The CDR3 length is 13 residues. The DNA of the CDR3 is TGTGCCAGCAACCCTCGTAACAGTCCCGAGCAGTACTTC. Its protein product is CASNPRNSPEQYF.

The chain links TRBV30 to TRBJ1-4; 8 positions match TRBD1. CDR3 length: 15 residues. V lost 0 bases, J lost 8 bases, and 8 bases stayed unmatched. Germline CDR1 and CDR2: GTSNPN and SVGIG (reference sequence). The CDR3 DNA reads as TGTGCCTGGAGTGTGTACAGGGGGAGAGGCGAAAAACTGTTTTTT. Translating gives CAWSVYRGRGEKLFF.

This clone occurred a few times. The chain combines TRBV5-4 with TRBJ1-6; TRBD1 is a possible D gene (6 bases). Trimming stripped 4 bases from V and 7 bases from J, with 15 bases between. Germline CDR1 is SGHNT and CDR2 is YYREEE (reference sequence). This CDR3 has 15 amino acids. DNA for the CDR3: TGTGCCAGCAGCCGGGGGGGGCAGAGCAATTCACCCCTCCACTTT. It is translated as CASSRGGQSNSPLHF.

The chain carries TRBV13 and TRBJ2-5, with 8 bases fitting TRBD1. Germline lookup yields CDR1 PRHDT and CDR2 FYEKMQ (reference sequence). With 5 bases clipped from V and 4 bases from J, the junction kept 12 bases outside the gene matches. CDR3 size: 16 residues. CDR3 sequence: CASSPRTGRQGETQYF. The DNA for the CDR3 is TGTGCCAGCAGCCCAAGGACAGGGAGGCAGGGAGAGACCCAGTACTTC.

V is TRBV7-6 and J is TRBJ1-1, with D unclear. The CDR3 runs to 13 residues. CDR1 is SGHVS, CDR2 FNYEAQ, per germline. Between the trimmed V and J ends, which lost 6 bases and 1 base, there was a span of 9 bases. The chain's CDR3 is CASRGTENTEAFF. The CDR3 DNA follows: TGTGCCAGCAGGGGTACAGAGAACACTGAAGCTTTCTTT.

The gene calls are TRBV6-5 and TRBJ1-4; 9 bases agree with TRBD1. The germline V gene has CDR1 MNHEY and CDR2 SVGAGI. Trimming at V came to 2 bases and at J to 8 bases, leaving 3 bases not matched to a gene. The CDR3 has 14 residues. This chain's CDR3 is CASSYRTGDEKLFF. For the CDR3, the DNA is TGTGCCAGCAGTTACCGGACAGGGGACGAAAAACTGTTTTTT.

This chain joins TRBV5-5 and TRBJ2-2; 12 bases match TRBD2. With 5 bases clipped from V and 0 bases from J, the junction kept 2 bases outside the gene matches. Germline V CDR1 and CDR2: SGHKS, YYEKEE (reference sequence). The CDR3 covers 16 residues. CDR3 in DNA: TGTGCCAGCAGAGGGACTAGCGGGTCGAACACCGGGGAGCTGTTTTTT. Translated, it gives CASRGTSGSNTGELFF.